A single sample is the source of the 27 T cell receptor beta chains below, sequenced in a study of beta chain features in type 1 diabetes. The study's findings and limits: Significant though moderate, a shortening of TCRB CDR3s appeared in all four CD4+ subsets of Type 1 diabetes patients.

As every portion of the isolated RNA was reverse transcribed, the sequencing read expressed TCRB transcripts. The data were produced by immunoSEQ multiplex PCR, yet TCRdb's version contains in-frame clones alone and is incomplete. The top ten clones hold about 0.015% of a sample with about 300,000 clones, roughly 13% of them seen once. These TCRs' antigens remain unknown. Input material: naive CD4+ T cells from blood. Source of these receptors: a woman aged 18-29 years with type 1 diabetes.

This clone showed up just a few times. This chain joins TRBV2 and TRBJ2-1; 7 bases agree with TRBD2. Germline loops: CDR1 SNHLY, CDR2 FYNNEI. Losses at the gene ends were 3 bases for V and 4 bases for J; bases not matched to a gene: 6. This CDR3 is 15 amino acids long. The CDR3 bases are TGTGCCAGCAGTGACACTAGCGCCTTATACAATGAGCAGTTCTTC. The encoded protein is CASSDTSALYNEQFF. Using reference TRBV2 and TRBJ2-1 for the parts outside the CDR3, the full variable domain is EPEVTQTPSHQVTQMGQEVILRCVPISNHLYFYWYRQILGQKVEFLVSFYNNEISEKSEIFDDQFSVERPDGSNFTLKIRSTKLEDSAMYFCASSDTSALYNEQFFGPGTRLTVL.

This chain links TRBV18 with TRBJ2-1; TRBD2 matches 9 bases. Germline loops: CDR1 KGHSH, CDR2 LQKENI. Unmatched junction bases numbered 3, after V lost 0 bases and J lost 6 bases. This CDR3 region has 15 residues. The CDR3 sequence: CASSPPGLAINEQFF. The CDR3 DNA is TGTGCCAGCTCACCACCGGGACTAGCTATCAATGAGCAGTTCTTC.

This clone was detected only a few times. The J gene is TRBJ2-7, the V gene TRBV18; D gene unclear. From germline, CDR1 is KGHSH and CDR2 LQKENI. The V and J ends lost 2 bases and 0 bases respectively, with 8 bases between them. The CDR3 contains 14 residues. CDR3 region: CASSPTQTSYEQYV. The CDR3 DNA reads TGTGCCAGCTCACCAACACAGACCTCCTACGAGCAGTACGTC.

This chain links TRBV2 with TRBJ1-2; 7 bases fit TRBD1. Per the germline V gene, CDR1 is SNHLY and CDR2 is FYNNEI. Trimming cost V 3 bases and J 8 bases; bases outside gene matches: 9. This CDR3 is built from 14 residues. The CDR3: CASSDRQGDYGYTF. DNA for the CDR3: TGTGCCAGCAGTGATAGGCAGGGGGATTACGGCTACACCTTC.

The CDR3 bases are TGTGCCAGCAGCCCCACCCTCCGGGCTAGCGGTAACAATGAGCAGTTCTTC. Amino acids: CASSPTLRASGNNEQFF. This chain connects TRBV14 to TRBJ2-1, with TRBD2 matching 7 bases. V dropped 4 bases and J dropped 5; count of bases not matched to a gene: 14. Per germline, CDR1 SGHDN and CDR2 FVKESK. This CDR3 spans 17 amino acids.

The rearrangement joins TRBV11-2 to TRBJ1-1, with D hard to call. The length of the CDR3 is 17 residues. Germline V lookup: CDR1 SGHAT, CDR2 FQNNGV. The germline V and J ends were trimmed by 1 base and 1 base, with 16 bases remaining between them. The CDR3 DNA reads TGTGCCAGCAGCTTAGTAGGCCGGGGTCGGCAGAACACTGAAGCTTTCTTT. This sequence encodes CASSLVGRGRQNTEAFF.

This clone was observed a handful of times. The rearrangement links TRBV4-1 to TRBJ2-1; 8 positions agree with TRBD2. From germline, CDR1 is MGHRA and CDR2 YSYEKL. CDR3 length equals 16 residues. V lost 7 bases and J lost 10; bases outside the gene matches: 18. CDR3 protein: CASNELFIAGSVEQFF. The CDR3, as DNA: TGCGCCAGCAACGAACTTTTCATAGCGGGAAGCGTCGAGCAGTTCTTC.

The rearrangement links TRBV30 to TRBJ2-1; D is perhaps TRBD2 (5 bases). Germline lookup yields CDR1 GTSNPN and CDR2 SVGIG (reference sequence). V gave up 1 base and J gave up 5 bases, with 18 bases separating them. This CDR3 comprises 16 residues. The CDR3 loop is CAWSAPPIGSHNEQFF. CDR3 nucleotide sequence: TGTGCCTGGAGTGCCCCCCCTATAGGGAGTCACAATGAGCAGTTCTTC.

The rearrangement uses TRBV15 and TRBJ2-5; D possibly corresponds to TRBD1 (6 bases). Per the germline V gene, CDR1 is LNHNV and CDR2 is YYDKDF (reference sequence). The V and J ends lost 0 bases and 4 bases respectively, with 9 bases between them. The CDR3 has 14 residues. The CDR3 DNA sequence: TGTGCCACCAGCAGAGACAGGGGCAGAGAGACCCAGTACTTC. This translates into CATSRDRGRETQYF. Filled out from reference TRBV15 and TRBJ2-5, the complete variable domain reads DAMVIQNPRYQVTQFGKPVTLSCSQTLNHNVMYWYQQKSSQAPKLLFHYYDKDFNNEADTPDNFQSRRPNTSFCFLDIRSPGLGDTAMYLCATSRDRGRETQYFGPGTRLLVL.

DNA for the CDR3: TGTGCCATCAGTGGAGGGCCCCCGTATGAGCAGTTCTTC. It encodes CAISGGPPYEQFF. The chain joins TRBV10-3 to TRBJ2-1; tentatively, D is TRBD2 (5 bases). CDR3 size: 13 residues. V lost 4 bases to trimming and J lost 8 bases, with 12 bases between them. Germline values: CDR1 ENHRY, CDR2 SYGVKD.

This clone was counted only a few times. This chain connects TRBV7-9 to TRBJ2-3; 8 bases agree with TRBD1. The V segment lost 2 bases and the J segment 3 bases; nucleotides outside the gene matches: 7. The CDR3 length is 16 residues. Germline loops: CDR1 SEHNR, CDR2 FQNEAQ (reference sequence). The CDR3 loop is CASSLWTGKLTDTQYF. The CDR3 DNA follows: TGTGCCAGCAGCTTATGGACAGGGAAGTTAACAGATACGCAGTATTTT. The whole variable domain, filled in from reference TRBV7-9 and TRBJ2-3, reads DTGVSQNPRHKITKRGQNVTFRCDPISEHNRLYWYRQTLGQGPEFLTYFQNEAQLEKSRLLSDRFSAERPKGSFSTLEIQRTEQGDSAMYLCASSLWTGKLTDTQYFGPGTRLTVL.

The gene calls are TRBV14 and TRBJ2-1; TRBD1 is a possible D gene (6 bases). The germline CDR1 and CDR2 sequences are SGHDN and FVKESK. The CDR3 contains 14 residues. Trimming cost V 1 base and J 12 bases, with 16 bases left between them. The DNA for the CDR3 is TGTGCCAGCAGCCAAGTCATCGCGACAGGAGCGCAGTTCTTC. It codes for CASSQVIATGAQFF.

The chain is built from TRBV6-5 and TRBJ1-5; 9 bases line up with TRBD1. Germline trimming cut 4 bases from V and 6 bases from J; bases unmatched to any gene: 7. The CDR3 is 15 amino acids. Germline CDR1 reads MNHEY; CDR2 reads SVGAGI. The CDR3: CASSSGTGISQPQHF. DNA of the CDR3: TGTGCCAGCAGTTCCGGGACAGGGATAAGTCAGCCCCAGCATTTT.

The table lists this clone with a few counts. The rearrangement uses TRBV25-1 and TRBJ2-2; 7 nucleotides align to TRBD1. CDR3 length equals 14 residues. J gave up 5 bases and V 4 bases, and 4 bases lay outside the gene matches. Germline CDR1 MGHDK, CDR2 SYGVNS. CDR3 in DNA: TGTGCCAGCAGTGGATACAGGGGAACCGGGGAGCTGTTTTTT. Its translation is CASSGYRGTGELFF.

V is TRBV11-3 and J is TRBJ2-3, with 7 bases fitting TRBD2. Germline V gives CDR1 SGHNT, CDR2 YENEEA. This CDR3 spans 16 amino acids. V lost 5 bases to trimming and J lost 2 bases; unmatched junction nucleotides: 10. CDR3 sequence reads: CASSGSSGDNTDTQYF. The CDR3, as DNA: TGTGCCAGCAGCGGGTCTAGCGGAGACAACACAGATACGCAGTATTTT. Using reference TRBV11-3 and TRBJ2-3 for the parts outside the CDR3, the full variable domain is EAGVVQSPRYKIIEKKQPVAFWCNPISGHNTLYWYLQNLGQGPELLIRYENEEAVDDSQLPKDRFSAERLKGVDSTLKIQPAELGDSAVYLCASSGSSGDNTDTQYFGPGTRLTVL.

This chain connects TRBV2 to TRBJ2-7, with D unresolved. The germline V and J ends were trimmed by 6 bases and 0 bases, with 6 bases remaining between them. CDR1 and CDR2 (germline): SNHLY, FYNNEI. There are 12 residues in the CDR3. Here the CDR3 reads CASRMGSYEQYV. CDR3 coding DNA: TGTGCCAGCAGGATGGGCTCCTACGAGCAGTACGTC.

The CDR3 protein is CAWSVGLTSGAGDTQYF. The CDR3 DNA reads TGTGCCTGGAGTGTGGGGCTGACTAGCGGGGCAGGGGATACGCAGTATTTT. The V call is TRBV30, the J call TRBJ2-3, with TRBD2 matching 11 bases. CDR1 is GTSNPN, CDR2 SVGIG, per germline (reference sequence). J lost 6 bases, V lost 0 bases, and 11 bases had no gene match. The CDR3 consists of 17 residues.

This clone has a handful of counts. The genes are TRBV29-1 and TRBJ2-5; D is perhaps TRBD2 (5 bases). Per germline, CDR1 SQVTM and CDR2 ANQGSEA. V lost 6 bases to trimming and J lost 2 bases, with 16 bases between them. The CDR3 sequence is 14 residues long. The CDR3 DNA reads as TGCAGCGTAATGAGGGTGGACTTTCAAGAGACCCAGTACTTC. Its protein is CSVMRVDFQETQYF.

In its sample, this clone was seen a few times. The chain recombines TRBV30 with TRBJ1-4, with D possibly matching TRBD1 (6 bases). CDR1 and CDR2 from the germline V gene are GTSNPN and SVGIG (reference sequence). CDR3 length equals 14 residues. V gave up 0 bases and J gave up 7 bases, with 12 bases separating them. The CDR3 DNA follows: TGTGCCTGGAGTGTACAGGGCGCGGGTGAAAAACTGTTTTTT. Translating gives CAWSVQGAGEKLFF. Combining the CDR3 with reference TRBV30 and TRBJ1-4 gives the whole variable domain SQTIHQWPATLVQPVGSPLSLECTVEGTSNPNLYWYRQAAGRGLQLLFYSVGIGQISSEVPQNLSASRPQDRQFILSSKKLLLSDSGFYLCAWSVQGAGEKLFFGSGTQLSVL.

The genes are TRBV2 and TRBJ2-7; the D gene is possibly TRBD1 (6 bases). V was pared by 6 bases and J by 0 bases, with 15 bases between. Germline CDR1 SNHLY, CDR2 FYNNEI. The CDR3 runs to 15 residues. The CDR3 region is CASRSATGDSYEQYF. CDR3 bases: TGTGCCAGCAGGAGCGCGACAGGCGACTCCTACGAGCAGTACTTC.

The V gene is TRBV18, the J gene TRBJ2-1, with D unclear. V gave up 2 bases and J gave up 3 bases, with 14 bases separating them. Germline V gene lookup returns CDR1 KGHSH and CDR2 LQKENI. The CDR3 totals 16 residues. CDR3: CASSPAYLRHYNEQFF. CDR3 DNA: TGTGCCAGCTCACCAGCCTACTTGCGGCACTACAATGAGCAGTTCTTC.

This clone was picked up a small number of times. This sequence joins TRBV18 and TRBJ2-3; TRBD2 aligns across 10 bases. The J segment lost 4 bases and the V segment lost 3 bases, leaving 4 bases of the junction unmatched. Germline V gene sequence: CDR1 KGHSH, CDR2 LQKENI. This CDR3 is built from 15 residues. The CDR3, as DNA: TGTGCCAGCTCACCGCTAGCGGGAGCCGCAGATACGCAGTATTTT. Protein sequence: CASSPLAGAADTQYF.

The chain recombines TRBV7-2 with TRBJ2-5, with D possibly TRBD1 on 6 matching bases. The CDR3 consists of 16 residues. Germline CDR1 reads SGHTA; CDR2 reads FQGNSA. Trimming pared 7 bases from V and 5 bases from J, leaving 23 bases between. The CDR3 nucleotides are TGTGCCAGCACCCTTTCACCCCTACAGAGGGGGGAGACCCAGTACTTC. This gives the protein CASTLSPLQRGETQYF.

This clone has a handful of counts. This chain links TRBV7-9 with TRBJ2-7, with D possibly TRBD1 on 5 matching bases. Trimming left V 1 base short and J 5 bases short, with 12 bases between. Germline V lookup: CDR1 SEHNR, CDR2 FQNEAQ (reference sequence). This CDR3 is built from 14 residues. As DNA, the CDR3 is TGTGCCAGCAGCTTAGTGGTAGAAGGGGACGAGCAGTACTTC. Encoded protein: CASSLVVEGDEQYF. The full variable domain, with the rest looked up from reference TRBV7-9 and TRBJ2-7, is DTGVSQNPRHKITKRGQNVTFRCDPISEHNRLYWYRQTLGQGPEFLTYFQNEAQLEKSRLLSDRFSAERPKGSFSTLEIQRTEQGDSAMYLCASSLVVEGDEQYFGPGTRLTVT.

V and J are TRBV19 and TRBJ2-7; D gene uncertain. V lost 1 base and J 5 bases, leaving 9 bases between the germline ends. The length of the CDR3 is 13 residues. The germline V gene encodes CDR1 LNHDA and CDR2 SQIVND (reference sequence). The CDR3 protein is CASSIARGNEQYV. The CDR3 nucleotides read TGTGCCAGTAGTATAGCACGCGGCAACGAGCAGTACGTC.

This clone was detected only a few times. CDR3 residues: CASSPRTGLPYEQYV. In DNA, the CDR3 is TGTGCCAGCAGTCCGAGGACAGGACTCCCCTACGAGCAGTACGTC. The chain carries TRBV27 and TRBJ2-7, with 7 bases identical to TRBD1. The CDR3 is made up of 15 amino acids. The germline gives CDR1 MNHEY, CDR2 SMNVEV (reference sequence). V trimming: 5 bases; J trimming: 2 bases; junction bases outside the gene matches: 9.

This clone has more than one count but fewer than ten. V gene TRBV29-1 combines with J gene TRBJ1-2; D is possibly TRBD1 (6 bases). Germline V gene sequence: CDR1 SQVTM, CDR2 ANQGSEA. Trimming pared 4 bases from V and 4 bases from J, leaving 16 bases between. The CDR3 runs to 14 residues. The CDR3 DNA is TGCAGCGTTGCCCGAATACAGGGAAGCTATGGCTACACCTTC. Translation: CSVARIQGSYGYTF.